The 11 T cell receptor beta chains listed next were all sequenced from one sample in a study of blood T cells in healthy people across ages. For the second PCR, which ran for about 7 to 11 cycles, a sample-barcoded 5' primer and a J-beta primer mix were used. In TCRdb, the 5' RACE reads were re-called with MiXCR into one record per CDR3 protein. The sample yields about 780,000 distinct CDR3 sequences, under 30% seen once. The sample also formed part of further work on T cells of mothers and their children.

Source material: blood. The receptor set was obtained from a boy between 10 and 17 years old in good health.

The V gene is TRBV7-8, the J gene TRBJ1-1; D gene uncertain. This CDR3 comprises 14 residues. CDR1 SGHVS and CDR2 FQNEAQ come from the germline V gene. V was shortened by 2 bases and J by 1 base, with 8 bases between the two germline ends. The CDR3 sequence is CASSLNLGNTEAFF. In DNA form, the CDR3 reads TGTGCCAGCAGCTTAAACTTGGGGAACACTGAAGCTTTCTTT.

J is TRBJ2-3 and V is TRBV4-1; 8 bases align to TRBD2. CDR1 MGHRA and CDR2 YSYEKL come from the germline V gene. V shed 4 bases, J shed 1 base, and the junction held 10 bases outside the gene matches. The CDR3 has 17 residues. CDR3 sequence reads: CASSPKIGGGGTDTQYF. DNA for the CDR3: TGCGCCAGCAGCCCCAAAATCGGGGGGGGTGGCACAGATACGCAGTATTTT.

The DNA of the CDR3 is TGCGCCAGCAGCTTTAGCGGGACAGGGCGAAACGAGCAGTACTTC. It translates to CASSFSGTGRNEQYF. This chain connects TRBV5-1 to TRBJ2-7; D may be TRBD1 (9 bases). The CDR3 has 15 amino acids. The germline V gene encodes CDR1 SGHRS and CDR2 YFSETQ. The V gene lost 2 bases and the J gene lost 5 bases, with 17 bases spanning the gap.

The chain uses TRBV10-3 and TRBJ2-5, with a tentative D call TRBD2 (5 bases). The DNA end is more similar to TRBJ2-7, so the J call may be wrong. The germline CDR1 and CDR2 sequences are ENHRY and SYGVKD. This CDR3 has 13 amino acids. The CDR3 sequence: CAISGTSSYEQYF. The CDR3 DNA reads TGTGCCATCAGTGGGACTTCCAGCTACGAGCAGTACTTC.

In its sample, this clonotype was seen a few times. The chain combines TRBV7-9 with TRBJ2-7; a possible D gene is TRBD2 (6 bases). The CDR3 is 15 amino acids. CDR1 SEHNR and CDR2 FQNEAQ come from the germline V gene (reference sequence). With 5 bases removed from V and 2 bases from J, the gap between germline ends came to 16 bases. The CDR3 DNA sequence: TGTGCCAGCAGCCTCCCTAAAGCGGGTCCCTACGAGCAGTACTTC. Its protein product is CASSLPKAGPYEQYF.

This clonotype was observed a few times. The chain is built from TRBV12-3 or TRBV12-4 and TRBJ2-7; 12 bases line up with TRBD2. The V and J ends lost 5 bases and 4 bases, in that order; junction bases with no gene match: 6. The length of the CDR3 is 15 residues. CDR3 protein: CASSPSGGAGYEQYF. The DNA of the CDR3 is TGTGCCAGCAGTCCTAGCGGGGGGGCTGGGTACGAGCAGTACTTC.

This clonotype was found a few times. CDR3 coding DNA: TGTGCCAGCAGCTACCGGGACAGGGAAATCCAAGAGACCCAGTACTTC. Translating it yields CASSYRDREIQETQYF. This sequence joins TRBV11-1 and TRBJ2-5, with TRBD1 identical over 9 bases. The CDR3 runs to 16 residues. Germline lookup yields CDR1 SGHAT and CDR2 FQDESV (reference sequence). J was trimmed by 1 base and V by 4 bases; bases with no gene match: 7.

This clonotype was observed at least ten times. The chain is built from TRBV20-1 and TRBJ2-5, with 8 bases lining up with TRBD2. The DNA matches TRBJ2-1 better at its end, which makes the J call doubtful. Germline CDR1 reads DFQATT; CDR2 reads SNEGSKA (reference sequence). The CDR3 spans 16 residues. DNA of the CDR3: TGCAGTGCTAGATTAACTAGCTCCGTACGGGGGGGTGAGCAGTTCTTC. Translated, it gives CSARLTSSVRGGEQFF.

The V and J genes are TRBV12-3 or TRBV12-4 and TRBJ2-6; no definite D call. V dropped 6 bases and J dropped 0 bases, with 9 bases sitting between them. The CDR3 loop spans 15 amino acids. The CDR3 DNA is TGTGCCAGCAGGCACCGTTCCTCTGGGGCCAACGTCCTGACTTTC. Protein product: CASRHRSSGANVLTF.

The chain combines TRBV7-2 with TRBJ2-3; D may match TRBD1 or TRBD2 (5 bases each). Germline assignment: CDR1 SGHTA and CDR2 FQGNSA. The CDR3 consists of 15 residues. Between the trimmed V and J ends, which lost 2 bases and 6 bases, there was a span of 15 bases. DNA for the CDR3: TGTGCCAGCAGCTTATCCGGGGCGGCTGGGGATACGCAGTATTTT. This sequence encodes CASSLSGAAGDTQYF.

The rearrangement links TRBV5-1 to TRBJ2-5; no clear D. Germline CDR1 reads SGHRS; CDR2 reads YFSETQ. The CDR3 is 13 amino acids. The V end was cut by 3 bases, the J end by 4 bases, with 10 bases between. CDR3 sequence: CASSSRATETQYF. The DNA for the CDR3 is TGCGCCAGCAGCTCCCGGGCTACAGAGACCCAGTACTTC.